The sequence of this TCR beta chain was determined in a study (dated by TCRdb to about 2015). For the wider study: The study tested whether tumor-infiltrating Tregs in breast cancer are recruited from blood Tregs or converted in situ from other CD4+ T cell subsets. The paper as a whole reports these results and caveats: The validation in the larger cohort was limited to a single TCR beta V-J rearrangement instead of whole repertoires. The greatest overlap of tumor-infiltrating Treg TCR alpha and beta sequences was observed with tumor naive CD4+ T cells, followed by blood naive CD4+ T cells. Tumor memory CD4+ T cell TCR gene usage was found to cluster with blood and lymph node memory CD4+ cells and with lymph node naive CD4+ cells.

Memory CD4+ T cells were isolated as CD4+CD45RO+CD25- cells. Tregs, naive and memory CD4+ T cells from tumor, blood and ipsilateral draining lymph nodes of a few breast cancer patients underwent full-length TCR alpha and beta sequencing. Mononuclear cells from lymph nodes or about 55 ml of peripheral blood were isolated by Ficoll density gradient centrifugation. Sorted cell populations were confirmed by FACS to exceed 90% purity. The V end loses 0 bases and the J end loses 10 bases, and a stretch of 18 bases separates them. Including cysteine and phenylalanine, the CDR3 has 15 amino acids. Kept here is only the CDR3 DNA, which spans 45 bases and is read in frame from base 1. The CDR1 and CDR2 encoded by the germline V gene (reference sequence) are DFQATT and SNEGSKA. Remarks on this clonotype: Its binding antigen is unknown. With a much larger clone just one base away, this may be a read error.

Full-length TCR variable regions were amplified by 5' RACE PCR using constant-region reverse primers, and then by semi-nested PCR using Nested Universal Primer A. Using the ReliaPrep RNA Cell Miniprep System, total RNA was extracted, and the SMARTer RACE 5'/3' Kit was then used to reverse transcribe the RNA into 5'RACE-ready cDNA. Multiplex adaptors were used to barcode full-length TCR alpha and beta libraries, and the barcoded libraries were sequenced on an Illumina MiSeq. From the authors' description of their analysis: For each of nine subset-tissue groups, sequencing data from the five patients were combined, and the groups were compared by unsupervised clustering of TCR gene usage. Repertoire similarity was calculated with the Morisita-Horn index, weighting shared sequences by their contribution to each repertoire. TCRdb redid the processing of the public reads, applying fastp at Q25 and MiXCR, and retained in-frame beta chains. A single entry per CDR3 protein holds the most common genes and DNA from its merged rows. The V and J calls shown here were made by TCRdb, not taken from the authors' results. This sample lists roughly 4,900 distinct CDR3 sequences; roughly 34% were detected once. Clones ranked in the top ten supply roughly 53% of the sample.

Recombination connected TRBV20-1 to TRBJ1-4; TRBD1 is perhaps the D gene, given 6 matching bases. The TCR was taken from a female donor with breast cancer. Material for sequencing was memory CD4+ T cells sorted from blood. The cell subset or site label here, explained by the study, means: memory CD4+ T cells, CD4+CD45RO+CD25-. This receptor has the CDR3 CSAREGNRDRGKLFF. The nucleotide sequence reads TGCAGTGCTAGAGAAGGGAACAGGGATCGAGGAAAACTGTTTTTT.